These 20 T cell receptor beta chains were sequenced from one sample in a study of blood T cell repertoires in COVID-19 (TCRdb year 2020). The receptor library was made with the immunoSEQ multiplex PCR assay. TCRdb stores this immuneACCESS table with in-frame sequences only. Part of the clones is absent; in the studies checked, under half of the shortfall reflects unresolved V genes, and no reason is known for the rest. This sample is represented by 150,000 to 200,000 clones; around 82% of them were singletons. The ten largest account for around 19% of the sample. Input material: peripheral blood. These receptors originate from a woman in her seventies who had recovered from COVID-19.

CDR3 loop: CASSPWTGQETQYF. CDR3 coding DNA: TGTGCCAGCAGCCCGTGGACAGGTCAAGAGACCCAGTACTTC. The chain uses TRBV5-5 and TRBJ2-5, with 7 nucleotides matching TRBD1. The CDR3 runs 14 residues. Germline lookup yields CDR1 SGHKS and CDR2 YYEKEE (reference sequence). V gave up 4 bases and J gave up 2 bases; unmatched junction bases: 5.

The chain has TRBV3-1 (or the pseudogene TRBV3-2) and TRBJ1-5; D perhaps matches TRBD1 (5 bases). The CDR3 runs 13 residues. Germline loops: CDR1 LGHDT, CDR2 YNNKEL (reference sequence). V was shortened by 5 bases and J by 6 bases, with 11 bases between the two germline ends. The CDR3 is CASSAQRGQPQHF. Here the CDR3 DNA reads TGTGCCAGCAGCGCGCAAAGGGGTCAGCCCCAGCATTTT.

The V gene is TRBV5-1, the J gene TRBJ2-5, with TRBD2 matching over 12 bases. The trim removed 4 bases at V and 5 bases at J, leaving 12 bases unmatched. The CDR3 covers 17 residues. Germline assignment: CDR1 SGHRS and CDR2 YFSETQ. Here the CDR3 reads CASSPGTGLAGSETQYF. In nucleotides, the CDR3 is TGCGCCAGCAGCCCGGGAACCGGACTAGCGGGAAGCGAGACCCAGTACTTC. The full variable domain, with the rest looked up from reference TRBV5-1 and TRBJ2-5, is KAGVTQTPRYLIKTRGQQVTLSCSPISGHRSVSWYQQTPGQGLQFLFEYFSETQRNKGNFPGRFSGRQFSNSRSEMNVSTLELGDSALYLCASSPGTGLAGSETQYFGPGTRLLVL.

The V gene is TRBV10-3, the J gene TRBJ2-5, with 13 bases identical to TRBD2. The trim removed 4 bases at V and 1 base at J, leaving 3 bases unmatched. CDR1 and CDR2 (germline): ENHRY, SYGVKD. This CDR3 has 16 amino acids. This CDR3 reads CAISGGLAGIQETQYF. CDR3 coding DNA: TGTGCCATCAGTGGGGGACTAGCGGGGATCCAAGAGACCCAGTACTTC.

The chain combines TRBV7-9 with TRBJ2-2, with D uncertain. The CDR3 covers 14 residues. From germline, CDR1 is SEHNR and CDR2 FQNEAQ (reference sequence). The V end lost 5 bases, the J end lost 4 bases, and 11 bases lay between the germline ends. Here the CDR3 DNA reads TGTGCCAGCAGCCAGCTACAGCTCACCGGGGAGCTGTTTTTT. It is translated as CASSQLQLTGELFF.

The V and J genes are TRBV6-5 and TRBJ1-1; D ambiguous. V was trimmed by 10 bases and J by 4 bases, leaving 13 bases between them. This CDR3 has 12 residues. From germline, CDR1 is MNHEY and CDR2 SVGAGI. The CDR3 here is CATRGVSTEAFF. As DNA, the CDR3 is TGTGCCACCAGAGGAGTTAGCACTGAAGCTTTCTTT.

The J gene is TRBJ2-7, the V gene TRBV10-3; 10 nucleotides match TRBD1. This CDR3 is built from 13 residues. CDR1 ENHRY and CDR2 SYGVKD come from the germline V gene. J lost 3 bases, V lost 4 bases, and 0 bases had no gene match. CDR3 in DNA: TGTGCCATCAGTGGGACAGGGGGCTACGAGCAGTACTTC. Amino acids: CAISGTGGYEQYF.

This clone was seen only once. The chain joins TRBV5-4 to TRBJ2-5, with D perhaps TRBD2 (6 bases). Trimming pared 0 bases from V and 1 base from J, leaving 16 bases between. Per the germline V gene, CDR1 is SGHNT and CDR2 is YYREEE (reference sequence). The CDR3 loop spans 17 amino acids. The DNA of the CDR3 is TGTGCCAGCAGCTTGGGACTAGGGCGGGGCCTCCAAGAGACCCAGTACTTC. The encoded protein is CASSLGLGRGLQETQYF.

CDR3 sequence: CASSTGQGDYGYTF. The CDR3 region has the DNA TGTGCCAGCAGCACGGGACAGGGGGACTATGGCTACACCTTC. This sequence joins TRBV9 and TRBJ1-2; TRBD1 matches at 11 bases. V lost 4 bases, J lost 3 bases, and 2 bases stayed unmatched. The CDR3 is made up of 14 amino acids. Germline loops: CDR1 SGDLS, CDR2 YYNGEE. Combining the CDR3 with reference TRBV9 and TRBJ1-2 gives the whole variable domain DSGVTQTPKHLITATGQRVTLRCSPRSGDLSVYWYQQSLDQGLQFLIQYYNGEERAKGNILERFSAQQFPDLHSELNLSSLELGDSALYFCASSTGQGDYGYTFGSGTRLTVV.

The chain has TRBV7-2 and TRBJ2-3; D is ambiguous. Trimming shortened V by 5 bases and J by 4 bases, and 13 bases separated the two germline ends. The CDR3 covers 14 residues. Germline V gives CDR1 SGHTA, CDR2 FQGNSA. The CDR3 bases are TGTGCCAGCAGCCCCACGCGCGCCCCAGATACGCAGTATTTT. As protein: CASSPTRAPDTQYF.

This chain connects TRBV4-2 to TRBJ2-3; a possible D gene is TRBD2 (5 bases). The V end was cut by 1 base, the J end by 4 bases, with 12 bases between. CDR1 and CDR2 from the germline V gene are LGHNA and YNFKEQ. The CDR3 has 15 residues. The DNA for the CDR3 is TGTGCCAGCAGCCAAGTGGGAGAACCGGCAGATACGCAGTATTTT. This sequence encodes CASSQVGEPADTQYF.

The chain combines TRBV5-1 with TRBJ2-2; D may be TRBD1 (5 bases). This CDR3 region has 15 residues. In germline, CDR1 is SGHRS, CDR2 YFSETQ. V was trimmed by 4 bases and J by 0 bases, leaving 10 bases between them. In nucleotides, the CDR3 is TGCGCCAGCAGCCAGACAGAGTCGAACACCGGGGAGCTGTTTTTT. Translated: CASSQTESNTGELFF. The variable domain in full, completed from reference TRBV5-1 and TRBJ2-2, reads KAGVTQTPRYLIKTRGQQVTLSCSPISGHRSVSWYQQTPGQGLQFLFEYFSETQRNKGNFPGRFSGRQFSNSRSEMNVSTLELGDSALYLCASSQTESNTGELFFGEGSRLTVL.

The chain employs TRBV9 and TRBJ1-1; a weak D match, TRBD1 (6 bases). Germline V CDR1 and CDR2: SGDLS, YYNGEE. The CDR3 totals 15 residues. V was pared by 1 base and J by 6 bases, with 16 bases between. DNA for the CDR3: TGTGCCAGCAGCGTAATGCCAGGGGCCTTGGCTGAAGCTTTCTTT. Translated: CASSVMPGALAEAFF.

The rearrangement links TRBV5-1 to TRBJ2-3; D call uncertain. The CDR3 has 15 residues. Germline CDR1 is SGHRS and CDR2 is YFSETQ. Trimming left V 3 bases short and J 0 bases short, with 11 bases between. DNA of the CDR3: TGCGCCAGCAGCTCCGTAGCTGTTAGCACAGATACGCAGTATTTT. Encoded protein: CASSSVAVSTDTQYF.

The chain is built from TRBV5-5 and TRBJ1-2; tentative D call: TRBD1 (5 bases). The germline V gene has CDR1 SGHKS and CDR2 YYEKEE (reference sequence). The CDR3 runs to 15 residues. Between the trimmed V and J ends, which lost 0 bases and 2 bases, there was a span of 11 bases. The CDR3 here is CASSLGRGTNYGYTF. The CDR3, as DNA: TGTGCCAGCAGCTTGGGGCGGGGGACCAACTATGGCTACACCTTC.

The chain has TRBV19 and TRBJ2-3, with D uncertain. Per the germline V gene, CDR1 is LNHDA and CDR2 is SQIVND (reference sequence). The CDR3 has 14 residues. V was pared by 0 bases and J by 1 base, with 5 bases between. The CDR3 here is CASSIDQGTDTQYF. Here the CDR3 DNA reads TGTGCCAGTAGTATAGACCAGGGCACAGATACGCAGTATTTT.

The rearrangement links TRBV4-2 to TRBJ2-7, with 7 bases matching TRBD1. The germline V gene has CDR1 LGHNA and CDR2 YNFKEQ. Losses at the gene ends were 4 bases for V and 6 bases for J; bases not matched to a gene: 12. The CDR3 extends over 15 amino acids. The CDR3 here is CASSPGPGGEGEQYF. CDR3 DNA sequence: TGTGCCAGCAGCCCTGGGCCAGGGGGAGAGGGCGAGCAGTACTTC.

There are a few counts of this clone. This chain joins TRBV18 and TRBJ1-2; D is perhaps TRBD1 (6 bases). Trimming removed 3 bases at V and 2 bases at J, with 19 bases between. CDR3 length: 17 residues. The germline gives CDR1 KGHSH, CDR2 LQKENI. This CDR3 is CASSPTPGTLYNYGYTF. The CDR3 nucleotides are TGTGCCAGCTCACCTACTCCCGGGACACTTTACAACTATGGCTACACCTTC.

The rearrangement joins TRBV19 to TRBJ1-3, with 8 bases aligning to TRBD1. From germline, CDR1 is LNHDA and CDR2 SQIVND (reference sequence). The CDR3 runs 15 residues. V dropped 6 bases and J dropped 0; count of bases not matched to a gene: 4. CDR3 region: CASRLDRGSGNTIYF. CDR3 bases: TGTGCCAGTAGACTCGACAGGGGCTCTGGAAACACCATATATTTT.

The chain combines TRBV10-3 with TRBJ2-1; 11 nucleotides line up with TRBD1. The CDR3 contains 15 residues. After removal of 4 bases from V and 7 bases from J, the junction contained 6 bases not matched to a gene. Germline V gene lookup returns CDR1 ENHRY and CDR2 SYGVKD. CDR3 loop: CAISGSGQGANEQFF. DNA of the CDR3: TGTGCCATCAGTGGATCCGGACAGGGGGCGAATGAGCAGTTCTTC.